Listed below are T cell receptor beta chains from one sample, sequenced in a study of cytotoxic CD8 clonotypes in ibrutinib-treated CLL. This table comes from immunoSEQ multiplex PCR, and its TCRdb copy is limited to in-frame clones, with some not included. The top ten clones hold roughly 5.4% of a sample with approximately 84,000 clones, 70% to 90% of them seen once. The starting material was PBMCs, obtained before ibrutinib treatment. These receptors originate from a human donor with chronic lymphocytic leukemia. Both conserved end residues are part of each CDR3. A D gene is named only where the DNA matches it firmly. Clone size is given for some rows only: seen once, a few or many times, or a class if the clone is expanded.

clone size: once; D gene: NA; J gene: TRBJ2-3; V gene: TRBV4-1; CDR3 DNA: TGCGCCAGCAGCCAAGTCTCGGGGGTCGGGGGTCAGGCTACAGATACGCAGTATTTT; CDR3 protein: CASSQVSGVGGQATDTQYF
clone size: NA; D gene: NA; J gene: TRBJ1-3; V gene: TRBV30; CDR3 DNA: TGTGCCTGGAGGGGGGGACACACCATATATTTT; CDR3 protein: CAWRGGHTIYF
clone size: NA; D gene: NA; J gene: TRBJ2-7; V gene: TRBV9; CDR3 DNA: TGTGCCAGCAGCGTAGTTCCGACTGACGAGCAGTACTTC; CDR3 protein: CASSVVPTDEQYF
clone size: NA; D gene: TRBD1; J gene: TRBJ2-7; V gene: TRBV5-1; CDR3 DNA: TGCGCCAGCAGCTTGGGTACAGGGGTTTCCTACGAGCAGTACTTC; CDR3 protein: CASSLGTGVSYEQYF
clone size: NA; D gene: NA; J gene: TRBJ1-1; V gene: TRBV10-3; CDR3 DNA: TGTGCCATCAGTGAGTCTCGGCCAGACACTGAAGCTTTCTTT; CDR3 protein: CAISESRPDTEAFF
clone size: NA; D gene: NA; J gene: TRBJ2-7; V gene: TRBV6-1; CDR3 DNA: TGTGCCAGCAGCGTTACAGGGAACTCCTACGAGCAGTACTTC; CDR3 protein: CASSVTGNSYEQYF
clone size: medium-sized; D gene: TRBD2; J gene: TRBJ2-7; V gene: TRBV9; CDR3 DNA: TGTGCCAGCAGCGGGCGACTAGCGGGAGTCGAGCAGTACTTC; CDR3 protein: CASSGRLAGVEQYF
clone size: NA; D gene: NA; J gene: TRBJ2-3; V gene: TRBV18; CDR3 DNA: TGTGCCAGCTCGGGGAGCACAGATACGCAGTATTTT; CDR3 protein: CASSGSTDTQYF
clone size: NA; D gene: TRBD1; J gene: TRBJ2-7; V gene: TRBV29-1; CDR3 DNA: TGCAGCGTTACGTTCCGGGACAGGGAGACCTACGAGCAGTACTTC; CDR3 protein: CSVTFRDRETYEQYF
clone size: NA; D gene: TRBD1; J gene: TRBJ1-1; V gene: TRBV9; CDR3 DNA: TGTGCCAGCAGCGCAGGGGGCTACCAGACTGAAGCTTTCTTT; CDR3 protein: CASSAGGYQTEAFF
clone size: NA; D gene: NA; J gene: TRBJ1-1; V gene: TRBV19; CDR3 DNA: TGTGCCAGTAGTATTTCTTCGAAGAACACTGAAGCTTTCTTT; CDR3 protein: CASSISSKNTEAFF
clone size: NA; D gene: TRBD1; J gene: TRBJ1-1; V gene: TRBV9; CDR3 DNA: TGTGCCAGCAGCGTAGTAGTGACAGGGGCCGCTTTCTTT; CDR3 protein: CASSVVVTGAAFF
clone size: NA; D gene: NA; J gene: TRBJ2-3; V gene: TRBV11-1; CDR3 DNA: TGTGCCAGCAGCTTAGAGTCGACTTGGGACGGGAGCACAGATACGCAGTATTTT; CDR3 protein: CASSLESTWDGSTDTQYF
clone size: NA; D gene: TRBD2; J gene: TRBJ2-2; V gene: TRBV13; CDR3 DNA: TGTGCCAGCAGCTTGGTGGGTAGCGGGAGTAGCACCGGGGAGCTGTTTTTT; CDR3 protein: CASSLVGSGSSTGELFF
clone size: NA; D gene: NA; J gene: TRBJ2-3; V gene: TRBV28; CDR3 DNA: TGTGCCAGCAGTTTGTACGGAGGCATTGCAGATACGCAGTATTTT; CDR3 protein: CASSLYGGIADTQYF